This TCR beta chain comes out of a study of radiotherapy plus CTLA-4 blockade in lung cancer. Overall study: Objective responses emerged in about 20% of patients, and 25% to 40% attained disease control.

Sequencing was performed with immunoSEQ multiplex PCR; in TCRdb, only in-frame clones are kept and a portion is missing. The table records more than 90,000 clones, roughly four fifths of them present only once. Study results and caveats: Tumor-derived TCR clones expanded in blood after radiotherapy plus ipilimumab. Response, reportedly, was best predicted by interferon-beta along with early blood T cell clone dynamics.

Patients in the study, people with chemo-refractory metastatic non-small-cell lung cancer, received focal radiation plus ipilimumab CTLA-4 blockade. The germline V gene has CDR1 SGHDT and CDR2 YYEEEE. V was pared by 4 bases and J by 0 bases, with 20 bases between. The CDR3 extends over 18 amino acids. Regarding this clone: No antigen is known for it.

The chain combines TRBV5-6 with TRBJ1-3, with D possibly being TRBD1 (5 bases). This clonotype was obtained from a human donor with non-small cell lung cancer that progressed on radiotherapy plus ipilimumab. Some clones in this sample may be carry-over from other donors' samples. This specimen consisted of peripheral blood, obtained from a patient treated with radiotherapy plus ipilimumab. CDR3 amino acids: CASSTQKTVILSGNTIYF. CDR3 sequence (DNA): TGTGCCAGCAGCACACAAAAGACAGTTATACTCTCTGGAAACACCATATATTTT.